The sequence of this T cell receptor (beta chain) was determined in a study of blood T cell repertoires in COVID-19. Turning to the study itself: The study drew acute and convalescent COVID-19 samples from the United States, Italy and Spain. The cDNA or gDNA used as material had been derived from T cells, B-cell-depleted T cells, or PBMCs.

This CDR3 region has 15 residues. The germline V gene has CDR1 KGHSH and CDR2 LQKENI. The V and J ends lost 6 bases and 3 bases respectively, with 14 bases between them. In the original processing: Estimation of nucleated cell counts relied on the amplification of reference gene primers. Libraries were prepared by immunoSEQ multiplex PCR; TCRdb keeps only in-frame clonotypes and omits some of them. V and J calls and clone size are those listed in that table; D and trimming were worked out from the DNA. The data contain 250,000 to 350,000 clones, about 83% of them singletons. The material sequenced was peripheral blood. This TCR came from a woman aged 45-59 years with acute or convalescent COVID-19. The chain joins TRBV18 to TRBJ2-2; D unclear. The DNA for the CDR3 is TGTGCCAGCTCGTCGGCCCCGGCGGACACCGGGGAGCTGTTTTTT. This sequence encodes CASSSAPADTGELFF.